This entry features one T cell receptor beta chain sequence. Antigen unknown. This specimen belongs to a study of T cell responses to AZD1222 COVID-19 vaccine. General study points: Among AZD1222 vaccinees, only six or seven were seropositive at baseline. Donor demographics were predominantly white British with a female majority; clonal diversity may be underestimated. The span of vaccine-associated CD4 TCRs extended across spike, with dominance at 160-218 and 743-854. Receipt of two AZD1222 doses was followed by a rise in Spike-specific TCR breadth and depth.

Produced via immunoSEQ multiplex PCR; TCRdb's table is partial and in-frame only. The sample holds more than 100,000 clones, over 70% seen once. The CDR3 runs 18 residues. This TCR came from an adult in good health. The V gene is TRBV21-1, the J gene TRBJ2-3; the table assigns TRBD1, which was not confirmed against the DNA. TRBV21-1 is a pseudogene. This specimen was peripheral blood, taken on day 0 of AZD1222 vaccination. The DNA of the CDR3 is TGTGCCAGCAGCAAAGCGCTAGACAGGGGGCTTTTAACAGATACGCAGTATTTT. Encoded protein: CASSKALDRGLLTDTQYF.